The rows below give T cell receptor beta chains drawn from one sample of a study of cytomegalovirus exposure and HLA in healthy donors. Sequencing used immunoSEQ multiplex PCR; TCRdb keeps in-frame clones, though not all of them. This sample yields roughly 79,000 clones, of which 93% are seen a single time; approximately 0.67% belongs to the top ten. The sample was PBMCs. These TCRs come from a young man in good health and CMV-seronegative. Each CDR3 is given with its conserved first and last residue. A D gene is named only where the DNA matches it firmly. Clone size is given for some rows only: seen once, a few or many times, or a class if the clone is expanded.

CDR3 DNA: TGTGCCAGCAGCCCCTTAGGAGGGGACCGGTTGCACTATGGCTACACCTTC; CDR3 protein: CASSPLGGDRLHYGYTF; J gene: TRBJ1-2; CDR3 length: 17; V gene: TRBV9; clone size: NA; D gene: NA
CDR3 DNA: TGTGCCAGCAGCGGCACAGGGGGGGAAGCTTTCTTT; CDR3 protein: CASSGTGGEAFF; J gene: TRBJ1-1; CDR3 length: 12; V gene: TRBV5-4; clone size: NA; D gene: TRBD1
CDR3 DNA: TGTGCCAGCAGTGCAACAGGTACTTATCAGCCCCAGCATTTT; CDR3 protein: CASSATGTYQPQHF; J gene: TRBJ1-5; CDR3 length: 14; V gene: TRBV2; clone size: NA; D gene: NA
CDR3 DNA: TGTGCCAGCAGCCGCGGGGTCGCATTTGAGCAGTTCTTC; CDR3 protein: CASSRGVAFEQFF; J gene: TRBJ2-1; CDR3 length: 13; V gene: TRBV7-6; clone size: once; D gene: NA
CDR3 DNA: TGCGCCAGCAGCCATGCACCAGGGGTGCAGGATCAGCCCCAGCATTTT; CDR3 protein: CASSHAPGVQDQPQHF; J gene: TRBJ1-5; CDR3 length: 16; V gene: TRBV4-1; clone size: NA; D gene: NA
CDR3 DNA: TGTGCCAGCAGTTTATCCGCCTGGGACAGGAGGAACACTGAAGCTTTCTTT; CDR3 protein: CASSLSAWDRRNTEAFF; J gene: TRBJ1-1; CDR3 length: 17; V gene: TRBV27; clone size: NA; D gene: TRBD1
CDR3 DNA: TGTGCCAGCAGCCGAGCTAGCGGGAGGGTGAAAGAGACCCAGTACTTC; CDR3 protein: CASSRASGRVKETQYF; J gene: TRBJ2-5; CDR3 length: 16; V gene: TRBV11-1; clone size: NA; D gene: TRBD2
CDR3 DNA: TGTGCCACCAGCAGAGTCGCGACAGGGGATGGCGAGCAGTACTTC; CDR3 protein: CATSRVATGDGEQYF; J gene: TRBJ2-7; CDR3 length: 15; V gene: TRBV15; clone size: NA; D gene: TRBD1
CDR3 DNA: TGTGCCAGCAGCTGGCGGGGGGGATGGACTGAAGCTTTCTTT; CDR3 protein: CASSWRGGWTEAFF; J gene: TRBJ1-1; CDR3 length: 14; V gene: TRBV13; clone size: NA; D gene: NA
CDR3 DNA: TGTGCCAGCAGGGAACACCCTAGCGGGGCAAACACTGAAGCTTTCTTT; CDR3 protein: CASREHPSGANTEAFF; J gene: TRBJ1-1; CDR3 length: 16; V gene: TRBV6-1; clone size: NA; D gene: NA
CDR3 DNA: TGCGCCAGCAGCCAAGATCTCCTCCGACAGGGCTCTAATGAAAAACTGTTTTTT; CDR3 protein: CASSQDLLRQGSNEKLFF; J gene: TRBJ1-4; CDR3 length: 18; V gene: TRBV4-3; clone size: NA; D gene: TRBD1
CDR3 DNA: TGTGCCAGCAGCTTTAGCGGGAGGGCCATTCGGGATGAGCAGTTCTTC; CDR3 protein: CASSFSGRAIRDEQFF; J gene: TRBJ2-1; CDR3 length: 16; V gene: TRBV7-8; clone size: NA; D gene: TRBD2
CDR3 DNA: TGCGCCAGCAGCCAAGACCCCCTTTCAGAATGGTGGTTCTTC; CDR3 protein: CASSQDPLSEWWFF; J gene: TRBJ2-1; CDR3 length: 14; V gene: TRBV4-1; clone size: NA; D gene: NA
CDR3 DNA: TGTGCCAGTAGTATAGCCAGCGGGAGGTACTACGAGCAGTACTTC; CDR3 protein: CASSIASGRYYEQYF; J gene: TRBJ2-7; CDR3 length: 15; V gene: TRBV19; clone size: NA; D gene: TRBD2
CDR3 DNA: TGTGCCAGCAGCCAAGATATAGGACTCTCCTACGAGCAGTACTTC; CDR3 protein: CASSQDIGLSYEQYF; J gene: TRBJ2-7; CDR3 length: 15; V gene: TRBV4-2; clone size: NA; D gene: NA
CDR3 DNA: TGTGCCAGCAGTCAGGCTGGAAACACCATATATTTT; CDR3 protein: CASSQAGNTIYF; J gene: TRBJ1-3; CDR3 length: 12; V gene: TRBV2; clone size: NA; D gene: NA
CDR3 DNA: TGTGCCAGCAGTTACGCGGAGAGCACTGAAGCTTTCTTT; CDR3 protein: CASSYAESTEAFF; J gene: TRBJ1-1; CDR3 length: 13; V gene: TRBV6-6; clone size: NA; D gene: NA
CDR3 DNA: TGCGCCAGCAGCATCCCGGGAGCGGGGGAATGGGGCTACACCTTC; CDR3 protein: CASSIPGAGEWGYTF; J gene: TRBJ1-2; CDR3 length: 15; V gene: TRBV4-1; clone size: NA; D gene: NA
CDR3 DNA: TGTGCCAGCAGCTTCGGGCAGGGGAATCAGCCCCAGCATTTT; CDR3 protein: CASSFGQGNQPQHF; J gene: TRBJ1-5; CDR3 length: 14; V gene: TRBV7-2; clone size: NA; D gene: NA
CDR3 DNA: TGCGCCAGCAGCTACGGACTAGCGGAACCCTACGAGCAGTACTTC; CDR3 protein: CASSYGLAEPYEQYF; J gene: TRBJ2-7; CDR3 length: 15; V gene: TRBV4-1; clone size: NA; D gene: TRBD2
CDR3 DNA: TGTGCCAGTAGTATAGGTCCAGGGAGGAAAGTCCGAACTAATGAAAAACTGTTTTTT; CDR3 protein: CASSIGPGRKVRTNEKLFF; J gene: TRBJ1-4; CDR3 length: 19; V gene: TRBV19; clone size: NA; D gene: NA
CDR3 DNA: TGTGCCAGCACCCGGACTAGCGGGGCTAATGAGCAGTTCTTC; CDR3 protein: CASTRTSGANEQFF; J gene: TRBJ2-1; CDR3 length: 14; V gene: TRBV25-1; clone size: NA; D gene: TRBD2
CDR3 DNA: TGTGCCAGCAAATCGGGACTCTCGAACACCGGGGAGCTGTTTTTT; CDR3 protein: CASKSGLSNTGELFF; J gene: TRBJ2-2; CDR3 length: 15; V gene: TRBV2; clone size: NA; D gene: NA
CDR3 DNA: TGTGCCAGCAGTTTAGGGGGCGCAGGGGTAACTGAAGCTTTCTTT; CDR3 protein: CASSLGGAGVTEAFF; J gene: TRBJ1-1; CDR3 length: 15; V gene: TRBV6-5; clone size: few; D gene: TRBD1
CDR3 DNA: TGTGCCAGCAGCCAAGCAGGGGCCGTCGAAAAACTGTTTTTT; CDR3 protein: CASSQAGAVEKLFF; J gene: TRBJ1-4; CDR3 length: 14; V gene: TRBV4-2; clone size: once; D gene: NA
CDR3 DNA: TGTGCCATCAGTCCTACTAGCGGGATTTACAATGAGCAGTTCTTC; CDR3 protein: CAISPTSGIYNEQFF; J gene: TRBJ2-1; CDR3 length: 15; V gene: TRBV10-3; clone size: NA; D gene: TRBD2
CDR3 DNA: TGTGCCAGCAGCCCCTGGGGGGGCCTTGGGAACACTGAAGCTTTCTTT; CDR3 protein: CASSPWGGLGNTEAFF; J gene: TRBJ1-1; CDR3 length: 16; V gene: TRBV7-3; clone size: NA; D gene: NA
CDR3 DNA: TGTGCCAGCAAAGACAGGGACGGATCCTACGAGCAGTACTTC; CDR3 protein: CASKDRDGSYEQYF; J gene: TRBJ2-7; CDR3 length: 14; V gene: TRBV10-3; clone size: NA; D gene: TRBD1
CDR3 DNA: TGTGCCAGCAGTTACTCGCAGGGTAGCTCCTACGAGCAGTACTTC; CDR3 protein: CASSYSQGSSYEQYF; J gene: TRBJ2-7; CDR3 length: 15; V gene: TRBV6-5; clone size: NA; D gene: NA
CDR3 DNA: TGTGCCAGCAGCGCCCAGGCAGGGGGCGGATCCTATTTTCTCTCTGGGGCCAACGTCCTGACTTTC; CDR3 protein: CASSAQAGGGSYFLSGANVLTF; J gene: TRBJ2-6; CDR3 length: 22; V gene: TRBV9; clone size: NA; D gene: TRBD1